Listed below are T cell receptor beta chains from one sample, sequenced in a study of T cell responses to AZD1222 COVID-19 vaccine. Clones were read by immunoSEQ multiplex PCR, and TCRdb kept only the in-frame ones, dropping some. The sample contains about 150,000 clones, around 88% of which appear only once. Material: peripheral blood, obtained on day 0 of AZD1222 vaccination. These receptor sequences come from an adult in good health. Both conserved end residues are part of each CDR3. The D gene is left open where the match is weak. The size entry is marked missing in some rows and otherwise reads once, few, many or a size class.

. | 13 | few | TRBJ1-1 | TRBV5-4 | TGTGCCAGCAGCCCCAGACAGAACACTGAAGCTTTCTTT | CASSPRQNTEAFF
. | 14 | . | TRBJ2-1 | TRBV11-3 | TGTGCCAGCAGCTTAGGTGGCAGCCACAATGAGCAGTTCTTC | CASSLGGSHNEQFF
. | 16 | . | TRBJ2-7 | TRBV11-2 | TGTGCCAGCAGCTTCTCATTCAGAAGGAGCTCCTACGAGCAGTACTTC | CASSFSFRRSSYEQYF
. | 16 | . | TRBJ1-5 | TRBV4-2 | TGTGCCAGCAGCCAAGATTGGGGAAATAGCAATCAGCCCCAGCATTTT | CASSQDWGNSNQPQHF
TRBD2 | 16 | . | TRBJ2-1 | TRBV5-4 | TGTGCCAGCAGCAACCTAGCGGGAGGGCGCTACAATGAGCAGTTCTTC | CASSNLAGGRYNEQFF
. | 16 | once | TRBJ2-1 | TRBV7-9 | TGTGCCAGCAGCCCCCCGACAGACACCTCCTACAATGAGCAGTTCTTC | CASSPPTDTSYNEQFF
TRBD1 | 15 | . | TRBJ1-6 | TRBV7-2 | TGTGCCAGCAGCTTATTACAGGGGGCGAGTTCACCCCTCCACTTT | CASSLLQGASSPLHF
. | 11 | . | TRBJ2-7 | TRBV10-3 | TGTGCCATCAGGGGGACCTACGAGCAGTACTTC | CAIRGTYEQYF
. | 13 | . | TRBJ2-2 | TRBV5-1 | TGCGCCAGCAGCTTGAAGTCCACCGGGGAGCTGTTTTTT | CASSLKSTGELFF
. | 16 | once | TRBJ2-3 | TRBV19 | TGTGCCAGTAGTGTGGACTTCCCTCCTCGCACAGATACGCAGTATTTT | CASSVDFPPRTDTQYF
TRBD2 | 16 | . | TRBJ2-3 | TRBV28 | TGTGCCAGCAGTACCGGGACTAGCGTGGGGACAGATACGCAGTATTTT | CASSTGTSVGTDTQYF
TRBD1 | 15 | once | TRBJ2-4 | TRBV6-5 | TGTGCCAGCAGACCAGGGACAGGGGACAAAAACATTCAGTACTTC | CASRPGTGDKNIQYF
. | 12 | . | TRBJ2-7 | TRBV7-2 | TGTGCCAGCAGCCCCCCGGCACGCGAGCAGTACTTC | CASSPPAREQYF
TRBD2 | 14 | . | TRBJ2-7 | TRBV27 | TGTGCCAGCAGTGGACTAGCGGACCTCTACGAGCAGTACTTC | CASSGLADLYEQYF
. | 22 | few | TRBJ2-2 | TRBV24-1 | TGTGCCACCAGTGGCGGGACAGGGGGTCTTAGCGGGAGGGCCGCAAACACCGGGGAGCTGTTTTTT | CATSGGTGGLSGRAANTGELFF
. | 15 | . | TRBJ1-3 | TRBV19 | TGTGCCAGTAGTATTGAGGGGAACTCTGGAAACACCATATATTTT | CASSIEGNSGNTIYF
. | 13 | . | TRBJ1-1 | TRBV25-1 | TGTGCCAGCAGCGGGCCCTGGGAAACTGAAGCTTTCTTT | CASSGPWETEAFF
. | 17 | . | TRBJ2-3 | TRBV10-3 | TGTGCCATCTATAAACATACAGTAGCGGTTCCCACAGATACGCAGTATTTT | CAIYKHTVAVPTDTQYF
. | 13 | . | TRBJ2-2 | TRBV27 | TGTGCCAGCAGTTTAGGGAACACCGGGGAGCTGTTTTTT | CASSLGNTGELFF
. | 14 | few | TRBJ2-7 | TRBV7-9 | TGTGCCAGCAGCTTAGGCCGAGAAGCCTACGAGCAGTACTTC | CASSLGREAYEQYF
. | 12 | . | TRBJ1-1 | TRBV27 | TGTGCCAGCAGAAAGGGATACACTGAAGCTTTCTTT | CASRKGYTEAFF
. | 12 | . | TRBJ1-3 | TRBV7-9 | TGTGCCAGCAGCTTATCGGGAAACACCATATATTTT | CASSLSGNTIYF
. | 12 | . | TRBJ2-5 | TRBV30 | TGTGCCTGGAGTGCGAGGGAAGAGACCCAGTACTTC | CAWSAREETQYF
TRBD1 | 17 | . | TRBJ1-3 | TRBV19 | TGTGCCAGTAGTTATCTTCTGGGACAGGGCTCTGGAAACACCATATATTTT | CASSYLLGQGSGNTIYF
TRBD1 | 13 | . | TRBJ2-7 | TRBV4-1 | TGCGCCAGCAGCCAGGTTACAGGGGTCGAGCAGTACTTC | CASSQVTGVEQYF
. | 13 | . | TRBJ1-5 | TRBV12-3/TRBV12-4 | TGTGCCAGCAGTTTGGGAAGCAATCAGCCCCAGCATTTT | CASSLGSNQPQHF
. | 14 | . | TRBJ1-2 | TRBV2 | TGTGCCAGCAGTGGGACATGGTCGGACTATGGCTACACCTTC | CASSGTWSDYGYTF
. | 14 | . | TRBJ1-6 | TRBV6-6 | TGTGCCAGCACAGAGGGAGCCGATCCGTCACCCCTCCACTTT | CASTEGADPSPLHF
TRBD1 | 15 | . | TRBJ1-1 | TRBV7-2 | TGTGCCAGCAGCCGCCGGACAGGGCCGGTCACTGAAGCTTTCTTT | CASSRRTGPVTEAFF
. | 15 | . | TRBJ2-7 | TRBV7-8 | TGTGCCAGCAGCTTAACCTTCGCACCACTGTACGAGCAGTACTTC | CASSLTFAPLYEQYF
. | 11 | . | TRBJ1-2 | TRBV12-3/TRBV12-4 | TGTGCCAGCAGTTCAAACTATGGCTACACCTTC | CASSSNYGYTF
. | 11 | . | TRBJ2-1 | TRBV10-2 | TGCGCCAGCACGTCATTCAATGAGCAGTTCTTC | CASTSFNEQFF
. | 13 | . | TRBJ2-3 | TRBV11-1 | TGTGCCAGCAGCTTAGAGACCCGGGGAACGCAGTATTTT | CASSLETRGTQYF
. | 15 | . | TRBJ1-4 | TRBV5-8 | TGTGCCAGCAGCCTGGAGTTGGGGCATAATGAAAAACTGTTTTTT | CASSLELGHNEKLFF
. | 12 | . | TRBJ2-7 | TRBV2 | TGTGCCAGCGCGACAGGCCCCTACGAGCAGTACTTC | CASATGPYEQYF
. | 14 | . | TRBJ2-1 | TRBV6-2/TRBV6-3 | TGTGCCAGCAGTTACTCCGACAGCCTCAATGAGCAGTTCTTC | CASSYSDSLNEQFF
. | 16 | . | TRBJ1-4 | TRBV28 | TGTGCCAGCAGTAGCCCCCAGGGGCAGGGGAATGAAAAACTGTTTTTT | CASSSPQGQGNEKLFF